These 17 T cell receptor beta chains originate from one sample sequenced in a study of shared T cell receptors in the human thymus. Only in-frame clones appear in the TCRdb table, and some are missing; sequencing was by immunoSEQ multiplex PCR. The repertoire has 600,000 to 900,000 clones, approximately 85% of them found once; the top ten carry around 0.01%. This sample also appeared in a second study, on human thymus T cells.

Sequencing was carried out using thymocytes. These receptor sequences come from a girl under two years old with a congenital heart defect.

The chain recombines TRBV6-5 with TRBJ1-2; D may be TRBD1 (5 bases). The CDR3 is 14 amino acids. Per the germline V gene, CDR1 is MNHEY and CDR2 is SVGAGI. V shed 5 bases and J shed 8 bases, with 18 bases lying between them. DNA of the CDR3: TGTGCCAGCAGTCGTGGGGCAGTTCACGGCGGCTACACCTTC. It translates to CASSRGAVHGGYTF.

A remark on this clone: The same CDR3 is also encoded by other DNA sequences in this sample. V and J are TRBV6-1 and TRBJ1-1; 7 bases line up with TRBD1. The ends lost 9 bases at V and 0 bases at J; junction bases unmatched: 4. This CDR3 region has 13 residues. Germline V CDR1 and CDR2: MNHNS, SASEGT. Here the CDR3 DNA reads TGTGCCAGTCGGACAGGAATGAACACTGAAGCTTTCTTT. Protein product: CASRTGMNTEAFF.

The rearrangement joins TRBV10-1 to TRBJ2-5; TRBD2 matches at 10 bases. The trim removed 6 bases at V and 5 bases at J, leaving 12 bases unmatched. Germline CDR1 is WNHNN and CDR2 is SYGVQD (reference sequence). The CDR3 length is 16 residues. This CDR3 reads CASRLAGTILRETQYF. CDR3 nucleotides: TGCGCCAGCAGACTAGCGGGGACGATCCTCCGGGAGACCCAGTACTTC.

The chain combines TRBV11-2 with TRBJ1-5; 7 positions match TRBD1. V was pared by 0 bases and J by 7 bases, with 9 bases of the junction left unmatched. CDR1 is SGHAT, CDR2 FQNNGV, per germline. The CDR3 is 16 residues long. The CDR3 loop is CASSLDRGTDEQPQHF. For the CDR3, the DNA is TGTGCCAGCAGCTTAGATCGCGGGACAGACGAACAGCCCCAGCATTTT.

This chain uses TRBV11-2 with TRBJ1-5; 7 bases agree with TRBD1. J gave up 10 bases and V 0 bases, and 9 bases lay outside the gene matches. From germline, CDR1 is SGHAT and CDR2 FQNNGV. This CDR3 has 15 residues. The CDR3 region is CASSLDPWDSRPQHF. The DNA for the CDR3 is TGTGCCAGCAGCTTAGACCCCTGGGACAGCCGCCCCCAGCATTTT.

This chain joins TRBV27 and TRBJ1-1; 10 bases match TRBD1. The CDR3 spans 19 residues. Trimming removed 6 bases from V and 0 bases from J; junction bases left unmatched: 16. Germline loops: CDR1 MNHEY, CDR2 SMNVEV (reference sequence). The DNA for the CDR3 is TGTGCCAGCAGACGGCAACCTCGGGGACAGGGGAGGATGAACACTGAAGCTTTCTTT. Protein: CASRRQPRGQGRMNTEAFF.

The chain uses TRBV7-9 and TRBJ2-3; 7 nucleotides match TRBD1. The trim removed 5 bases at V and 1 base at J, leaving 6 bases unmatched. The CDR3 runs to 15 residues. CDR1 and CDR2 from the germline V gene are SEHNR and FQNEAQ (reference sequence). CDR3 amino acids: CASSPPTGGTDTQYF. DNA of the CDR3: TGTGCCAGCAGCCCCCCTACAGGGGGCACAGATACGCAGTATTTT.

The CDR3 sequence: CASSWGTGGANVLTF. The DNA for the CDR3 is TGTGCCAGCAGCTGGGGGACAGGGGGCGCCAACGTCCTGACTTTC. This chain connects TRBV5-8 to TRBJ2-6; 12 bases are a match to TRBD1. V lost 3 bases to trimming and J lost 7 bases; unmatched junction nucleotides: 2. The CDR3 is 15 residues long. Germline V gene data show CDR1 as SGHTS and CDR2 as YDEGEE.

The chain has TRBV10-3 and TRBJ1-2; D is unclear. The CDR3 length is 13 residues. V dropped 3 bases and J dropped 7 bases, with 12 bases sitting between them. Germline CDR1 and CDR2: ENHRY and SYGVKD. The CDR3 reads CAISDGREGGYTF. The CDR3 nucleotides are TGTGCCATCAGTGACGGGCGGGAGGGTGGCTACACCTTC.

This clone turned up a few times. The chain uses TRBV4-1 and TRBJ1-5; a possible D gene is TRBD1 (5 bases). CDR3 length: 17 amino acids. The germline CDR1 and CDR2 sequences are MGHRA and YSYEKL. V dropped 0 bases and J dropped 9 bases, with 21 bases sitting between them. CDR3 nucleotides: TGCGCCAGCAGCCAAGAGGGGCGGGAGGGAAGATCAGGGCCCCAGCATTTT. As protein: CASSQEGREGRSGPQHF.

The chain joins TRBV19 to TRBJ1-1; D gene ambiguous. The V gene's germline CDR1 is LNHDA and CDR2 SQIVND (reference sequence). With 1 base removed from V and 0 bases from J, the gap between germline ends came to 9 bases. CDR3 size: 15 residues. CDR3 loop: CASSIGGGMNTEAFF. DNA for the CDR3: TGTGCCAGTAGTATAGGCGGAGGAATGAACACTGAAGCTTTCTTT.

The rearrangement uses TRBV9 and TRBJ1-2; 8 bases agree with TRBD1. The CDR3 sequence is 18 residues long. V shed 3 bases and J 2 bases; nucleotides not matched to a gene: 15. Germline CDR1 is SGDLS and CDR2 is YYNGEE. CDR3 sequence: CASSGGQGLFPSNYGYTF. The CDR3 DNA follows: TGTGCCAGCAGCGGCGGACAGGGACTTTTTCCTTCGAACTATGGCTACACCTTC. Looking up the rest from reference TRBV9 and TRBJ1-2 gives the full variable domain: DSGVTQTPKHLITATGQRVTLRCSPRSGDLSVYWYQQSLDQGLQFLIQYYNGEERAKGNILERFSAQQFPDLHSELNLSSLELGDSALYFCASSGGQGLFPSNYGYTFGSGTRLTVV.

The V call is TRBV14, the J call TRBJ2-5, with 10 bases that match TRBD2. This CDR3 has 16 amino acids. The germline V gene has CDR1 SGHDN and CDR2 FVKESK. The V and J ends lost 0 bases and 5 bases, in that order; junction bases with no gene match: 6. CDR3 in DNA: TGTGCCAGCAGCCAAGATCCAGCGGGGGGGCTCGAGACCCAGTACTTC. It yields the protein CASSQDPAGGLETQYF.

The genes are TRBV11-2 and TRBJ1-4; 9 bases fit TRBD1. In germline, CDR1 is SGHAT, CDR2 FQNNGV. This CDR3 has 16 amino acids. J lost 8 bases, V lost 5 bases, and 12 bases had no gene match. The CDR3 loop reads CASSPGARTGDEKLFF. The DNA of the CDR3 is TGTGCCAGCAGCCCTGGGGCCCGGACAGGGGACGAAAAACTGTTTTTT.

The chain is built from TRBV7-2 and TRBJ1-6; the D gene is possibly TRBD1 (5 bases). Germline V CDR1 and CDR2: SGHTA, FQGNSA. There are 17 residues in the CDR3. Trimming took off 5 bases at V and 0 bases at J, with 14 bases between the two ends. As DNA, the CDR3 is TGTGCCAGCAGCCCGGGGGGTGGGAACTCCTATAATTCACCCCTCCACTTT. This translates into CASSPGGGNSYNSPLHF.

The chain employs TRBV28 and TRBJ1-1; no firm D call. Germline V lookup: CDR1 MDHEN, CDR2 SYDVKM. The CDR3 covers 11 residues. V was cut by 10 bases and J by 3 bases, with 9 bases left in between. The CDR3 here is CATVLDTEAFF. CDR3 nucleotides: TGTGCCACCGTATTAGACACTGAAGCTTTCTTT.

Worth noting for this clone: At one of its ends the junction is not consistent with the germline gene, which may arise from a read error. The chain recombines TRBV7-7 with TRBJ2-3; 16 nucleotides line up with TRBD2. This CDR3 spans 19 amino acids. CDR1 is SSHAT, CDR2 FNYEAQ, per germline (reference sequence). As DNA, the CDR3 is TGTGCTAGCAGCTCCGAGTTAAAGGGACTAGCGGGGGGGCCCGATACGCAGTATTTT. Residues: CASSSELKGLAGGPDTQYF.